The entry below describes one TCR beta chain. This record belongs to a study of blood T cell repertoires in COVID-19. The overall study: Samples of COVID-19 (acute and convalescent) were obtained from the United States, Italy and Spain. Sources were T cells, B-cell-depleted T cells, or PBMCs; the material itself was cDNA or gDNA.

As originally analysed: Quantification of nucleated cells was approximated via reference gene primer amplification. The table came from immunoSEQ multiplex PCR; TCRdb's copy has only in-frame clones and leaves some out. The DNA gave D and trimming, while V, J and clone size come from that table. The table has approximately 200,000 clones, roughly 80% seen once; the top ten hold 9.5% to 15%. V trimming: 6 bases; J trimming: 0 bases; junction bases outside the gene matches: 2. The CDR3 is 13 amino acids. Germline V CDR1 and CDR2: SQVTM, ANQGSEA. This receptor was identified in a woman aged 45-59 years with acute or convalescent COVID-19. The sample comprised peripheral blood. This sequence joins TRBV29-1 and TRBJ1-1; 9 bases map to TRBD1. In DNA, the CDR3 is TGCAGCGTGAGGACAGGGGTGAACACTGAAGCTTTCTTT. Its translation is CSVRTGVNTEAFF.